This TCR beta chain was retrieved from a study of blood T cell repertoires in COVID-19. V lost 1 base, J lost 6 bases, and 5 bases stayed unmatched. Germline lookup yields CDR1 MNHEY and CDR2 SMNVEV (reference sequence). The CDR3 extends over 14 amino acids. TCRdb's table, derived via immunoSEQ multiplex PCR, lists solely in-frame clones and lacks some. There are tens of thousands of clones in the sample; 65% to 75% occur only once, and 28% lies in the top ten. What was sequenced was peripheral blood. This receptor was identified in a woman aged 80 or over with acute or convalescent COVID-19. This sequence joins TRBV27 and TRBJ1-1, with TRBD1 matching 7 bases. CDR3 protein: CASSLYGGGPEAFF. The DNA for the CDR3 is TGTGCCAGCAGTTTATATGGAGGGGGCCCTGAAGCTTTCTTT.